This T cell receptor beta chain came from a study of T cell therapy after organ transplantation. The sample's time point: 20-29 weeks after completion of therapy. Study-wide results and limits: Concurrent antirejection and antiviral drugs remain unassessed confounders.

Concerning this clone: The antigen is undetermined.

There are 19 residues in the CDR3. J lost 4 bases, V lost 1 base, and 12 bases had no gene match. CDR1 is LGHNA, CDR2 YSLEER, per germline. The table came from immunoSEQ multiplex PCR; TCRdb's copy has only in-frame clones and leaves some out. Of over 20,000 clones in the sample, around 83% are singletons; the top ten hold 36%. The sequence was collected from a human patient who had received a solid organ transplant and had CMV disease. Some T cells may originate from the graft donor. The sequenced sample was CD8+ T cells from blood, obtained after autologous CMV-specific T cell therapy. The V call is TRBV4-3, the J call TRBJ2-1, with TRBD1 matching 11 bases. The CDR3 sequence: CASSQGTGGIYTIYNEQFF. CDR3 coding DNA: TGCGCCAGCAGCCAAGGGACAGGGGGCATATATACGATATACAATGAGCAGTTCTTC.